This T cell receptor beta chain comes out of a study of shared clonotypes between healthy human individuals (dated by TCRdb to 2018 to 2020). Background on the whole study: A few men and a couple of women, aged 18 to 49 years, made up the cohort. For each donor, CD4 naive and CD4 memory were each given three plates, CD8 naive was given two plates, and CD8 memory was given one plate. To estimate repertoire size and how much clonotype sharing occurs between individuals, the study deeply sequenced the blood TCR repertoires of roughly 5 healthy adults. Different laboratories and diverse techniques were used to prepare libraries and sequence TCR repertoires, to increase sequencing depth and limit assay-specific biases. Leukapheresis yielded between about 0.85 and 10 billion PBMCs per donor. General findings and caveats noted by the study authors: About 5% of naive CD4, around 4% of naive CD8, roughly 2.5% of memory CD4, and around 0.42% of memory CD8 clonotypes were shared across a few donors. Compared with non-shared clonotypes, clonotypes shared by all four sorted-subset donors had higher generation probabilities. The small number of donors limited the genetic and exposure-history diversity represented. Sampling was limited to blood, and TCR repertoires in tissue likely differ from TCR repertoires in blood. Even with the large sequencing depth, rarefaction of the sorted-subset datasets indicated that sequencing was incomplete. Pairwise subsampling indicated that sequencing depth was expected to affect the degree of clonotype sharing among donors. Naive subsets generally had larger estimated clonotype richness than memory subsets.

The donors were healthy, HIV-negative adults who had no recently reported acute infections or vaccinations. All donors were Caucasian adults living in Nashville, Tennessee, USA. CD8 memory samples consisted of magnetically selected CD45RO+ cells combined with CCR7-negative CD45RA+ effector memory (TemRA) cells. Blood was collected by leukapheresis, and PBMCs were isolated by Ficoll-Histopaque density gradient centrifugation and then cryopreserved in liquid nitrogen vapor phase. Purity and quantity of every magnetically sorted T cell population were checked by analytical flow cytometry. Each sorted fraction had its genomic DNA isolated and then quantified by UV absorbance on a Nanodrop 2000c. Using the deep immunoSEQ assay, TCR CDR3 regions were amplified from genomic DNA by multiplex PCR. For each cell subset, the extracted genomic DNA was distributed evenly across all wells of several immunoSEQ 96-well plates, and each plate served as one replicate. For sorted subsets, each replicate PCR was loaded with 150 to 250 ng genomic DNA, equivalent to approximately 33,000 T cell genomes. The purified libraries were quantified using a Qubit 3.0 fluorometer, sized with a Bioanalyzer 2100, and then quantified again using the KAPA Library Quantification kit. Every immunoSEQ 96-well plate was sequenced on a separate single-read 150-cycle Illumina NextSeq 550 flow cell. The paper's processing steps were these. Because the immunoSEQ output included only junctional sequences and no quality scores, the filtering could not be the same as the filtering used for full-length reads. Sequences were annotated with PyIR, a Python wrapper for IgBLAST v1.9, and V/J genes and CDR3 were assigned using IMGT germline references. Reads were removed for weak V/J assignments (E-value above 1e-6), missing CDR3, stop codons, out-of-frame junctions, or ambiguous translated residues. V3J clonotypes were defined by identical inferred V gene, J gene, and CDR3 amino acid sequence. Percentage overlap between repertoires was calculated by dividing the number of shared unique clonotypes by the size of the smaller repertoire. RTK rarefaction, the Chao1 estimator, and Recon v2.1 estimates of unobserved clonotypes were used to assess repertoire richness. Generation probabilities for all TCRbeta clonotypes obtained by the gDNA method from four donors were computed using OLGA. As stored in TCRdb, this immuneACCESS dataset retains in-frame rearrangements with V and J assigned. A fraction of the clones does not appear; measured against another copy, unresolved V genes explain less than half of the discrepancy, and the remainder lacks a known reason. V, J and clone size are those of that table, while D and trimming were read from the DNA. This sample lists 400,000 or so clones; about 96% were detected once. The biggest ten clones account for 0.25% to 0.35% of the sample.

Worth noting for this clone: The target of this receptor is not known. Qualities for individual bases were not recorded, and no much larger clone is one base off.

The CDR3 sequence holds 15 residues, the cysteine and phenylalanine included. The kept DNA is CDR3 alone, 45 bases in frame from the first base. The germline ends are 21 bases apart after V is trimmed by 11 bases and J by 4 bases. The germline V gene (reference sequence) gives CDR1 as LNHDA and CDR2 as SQIVND. The chain uses TRBV19 and TRBJ1-5, with the D gene not clear enough to name. The receptor's source is a man aged 25-40 years in good health. Sequences were obtained from memory CD8+ T cells sorted from blood. The cell subset or site label here, explained by the study, means: CD45RO+ cells pooled with CCR7-negative TemRA cells. The CDR3: CASSWGGKVNQPQHF. The nucleotides read TGTGCCTCGTCGTGGGGAGGGAAGGTGAATCAGCCCCAGCATTTT.